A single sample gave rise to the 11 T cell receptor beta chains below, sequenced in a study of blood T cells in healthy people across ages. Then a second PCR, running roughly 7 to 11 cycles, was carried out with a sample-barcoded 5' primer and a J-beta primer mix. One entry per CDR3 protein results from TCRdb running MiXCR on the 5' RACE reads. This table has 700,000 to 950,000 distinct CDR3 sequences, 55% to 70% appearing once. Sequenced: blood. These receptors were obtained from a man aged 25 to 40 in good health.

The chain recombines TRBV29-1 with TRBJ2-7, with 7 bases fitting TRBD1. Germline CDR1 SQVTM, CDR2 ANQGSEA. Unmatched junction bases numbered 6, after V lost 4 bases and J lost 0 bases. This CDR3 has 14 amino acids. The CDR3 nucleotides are TGCAGCGTTGTTCGACAGGGTTCCTCCTACGAGCAGTACTTC. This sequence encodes CSVVRQGSSYEQYF.

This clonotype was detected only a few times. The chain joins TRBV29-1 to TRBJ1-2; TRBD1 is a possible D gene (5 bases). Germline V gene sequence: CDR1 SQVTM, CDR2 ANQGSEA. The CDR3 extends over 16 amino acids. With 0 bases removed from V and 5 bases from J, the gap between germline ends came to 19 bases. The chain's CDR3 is CSVEDWDRELNYGYTF. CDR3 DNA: TGCAGCGTTGAAGATTGGGACCGGGAATTAAATTATGGCTACACCTTC.

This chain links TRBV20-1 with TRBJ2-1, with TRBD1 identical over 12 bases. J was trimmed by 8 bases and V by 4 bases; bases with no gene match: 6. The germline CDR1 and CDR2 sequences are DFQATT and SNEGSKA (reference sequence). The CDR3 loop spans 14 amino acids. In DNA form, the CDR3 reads TGCAGTGCTAACCCGGGACAGGGGGCTCATGAGCAGTTCTTC. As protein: CSANPGQGAHEQFF.

CDR3 sequence (DNA): TGTGCCAGCAGATTCACCGGGACAGGGAGAGACACGCAGTATTTT. This gives the protein CASRFTGTGRDTQYF. The chain has TRBV11-1 and TRBJ2-3; the match to TRBD1 covers 9 bases. V lost 6 bases, J lost 9 bases, and 13 bases stayed unmatched. Germline V gene data show CDR1 as SGHAT and CDR2 as FQDESV (reference sequence). This CDR3 region has 15 residues.

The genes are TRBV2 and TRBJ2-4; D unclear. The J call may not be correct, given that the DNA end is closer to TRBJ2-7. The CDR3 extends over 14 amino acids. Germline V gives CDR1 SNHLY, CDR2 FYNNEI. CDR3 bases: TGTGCCAGCTGTTACCGGGCCCTTTCCTACGAGCAGTACTTC. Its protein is CASCYRALSYEQYF.

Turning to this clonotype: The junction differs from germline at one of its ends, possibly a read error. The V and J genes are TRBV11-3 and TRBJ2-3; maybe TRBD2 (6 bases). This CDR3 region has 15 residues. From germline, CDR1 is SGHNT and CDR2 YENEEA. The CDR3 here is CAISRGTLGTDTQYF. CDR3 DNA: TGTGCCATCAGCCGGGGGACTCTCGGCACTGATACGCAGTATTTT. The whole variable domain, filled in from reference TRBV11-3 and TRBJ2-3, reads EAGVVQSPRYKIIEKKQPVAFWCNPISGHNTLYWYLQNLGQGPELLIRYENEEAVDDSQLPKDRFSAERLKGVDSTLKIQPAELGDSAVYLCAISRGTLGTDTQYFGPGTRLTVL.

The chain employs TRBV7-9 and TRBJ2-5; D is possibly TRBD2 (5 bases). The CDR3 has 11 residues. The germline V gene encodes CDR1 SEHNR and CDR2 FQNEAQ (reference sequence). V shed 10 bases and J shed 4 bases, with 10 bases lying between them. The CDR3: CATWAGETQYF. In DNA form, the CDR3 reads TGTGCCACGTGGGCGGGAGAGACCCAGTACTTC.

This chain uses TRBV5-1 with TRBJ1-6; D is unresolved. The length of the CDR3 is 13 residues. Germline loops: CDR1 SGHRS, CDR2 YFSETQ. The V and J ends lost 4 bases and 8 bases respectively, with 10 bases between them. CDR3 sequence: CASSPGRDSPLHF. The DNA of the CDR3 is TGCGCCAGCAGCCCCGGCCGGGATTCACCCCTCCACTTT.

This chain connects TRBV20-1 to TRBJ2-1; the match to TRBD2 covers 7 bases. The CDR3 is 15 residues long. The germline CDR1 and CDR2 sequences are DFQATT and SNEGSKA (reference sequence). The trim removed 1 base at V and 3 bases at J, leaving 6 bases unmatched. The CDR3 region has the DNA TGCAGTGCTAGAGGCGGAGCGGGGTACTACAATGAGCAGTTCTTC. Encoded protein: CSARGGAGYYNEQFF.

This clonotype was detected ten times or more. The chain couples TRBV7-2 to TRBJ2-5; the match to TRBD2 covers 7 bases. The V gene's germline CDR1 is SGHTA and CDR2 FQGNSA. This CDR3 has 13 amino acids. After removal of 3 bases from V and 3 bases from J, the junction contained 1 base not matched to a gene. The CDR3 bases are TGTGCCAGCAGCTTCGCGGGAGAAGAGACCCAGTACTTC. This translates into CASSFAGEETQYF.

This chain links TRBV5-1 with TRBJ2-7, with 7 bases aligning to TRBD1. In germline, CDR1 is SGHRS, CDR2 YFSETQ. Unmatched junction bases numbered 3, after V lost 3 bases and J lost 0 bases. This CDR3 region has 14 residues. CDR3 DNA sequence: TGCGCCAGCAGCTACAACAGGGGCTCCTACGAGCAGTACTTC. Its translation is CASSYNRGSYEQYF.